Listed below are T cell receptor beta chains from one sample, sequenced in a study of blood T cell repertoires in COVID-19. The assay was immunoSEQ multiplex PCR, and TCRdb's table has in-frame clones only and misses some. Of 65,000 to 85,000 clones in the sample, around 80% were seen once. Material for sequencing was peripheral blood. Receptors were obtained from a woman aged 55-70 years with acute or convalescent COVID-19. Each CDR3 is given with its conserved first and last residue. The order of the fields is V gene, D gene, clone size, J gene, CDR3 protein, CDR3 DNA. The D gene is left open where the match is weak. Rows give clone size only sometimes, using once, few, many, or a class for an expanded clone.

>TRBV3-1/TRBV3-2|-|-|TRBJ1-4
CASSLRSEEKLFF
TGTGCCAGCAGCCTCCGAAGTGAGGAAAAACTGTTTTTT
>TRBV30|-|-|TRBJ1-2
CAWSLGDPMAYGYTF
TGTGCCTGGAGTCTAGGGGATCCCATGGCCTATGGCTACACCTTC
>TRBV12-3/TRBV12-4|-|-|TRBJ1-3
CASSLVERNTIYF
TGTGCCAGCAGTTTAGTGGAGAGGAACACCATATATTTT
>TRBV4-3|-|few|TRBJ1-2
CASSQDLTGSYGYTF
TGCGCCAGCAGCCAAGATTTAACAGGATCCTATGGCTACACCTTC
>TRBV18|TRBD1|-|TRBJ1-1
CASSRGQAGYTEAFF
TGTGCCAGCTCACGCGGACAGGCGGGGTACACTGAAGCTTTCTTT
>TRBV28|TRBD1|many|TRBJ1-2
CASMGARGDREGYGYTF
TGTGCCAGCATGGGGGCCCGGGGGGACAGGGAGGGCTATGGCTACACCTTC
>TRBV13|TRBD1|medium-sized|TRBJ1-2
CASSELTSTGAGGYTF
TGTGCCAGCAGCGAACTCACCTCAACAGGGGCAGGGGGCTACACCTTC
>TRBV4-1|TRBD1|-|TRBJ1-5
CASSLWTGLNQPQHF
TGCGCCAGCAGCCTTTGGACAGGACTTAATCAGCCCCAGCATTTT
>TRBV12-3/TRBV12-4|-|-|TRBJ2-7
CASSGYGVLEQYF
TGTGCCAGCAGCGGATACGGGGTCCTGGAGCAGTACTTC
>TRBV19|-|-|TRBJ1-6
CASSPEDRGNSPLHF
TGTGCCAGTAGCCCCGAGGATCGAGGGAATTCACCCCTCCACTTT
>TRBV7-2|-|-|TRBJ1-1
CASSQQGGGTEAFF
TGTGCCAGCAGTCAACAGGGCGGGGGGACTGAAGCTTTCTTT
>TRBV6-5|TRBD1|-|TRBJ1-2
CASSWTGASSYGYTF
TGTGCCAGCAGTTGGACAGGGGCCTCCTCCTATGGCTACACCTTC
>TRBV19|TRBD1|once|TRBJ1-5
CASSIGQGRLAQHF
TGTGCCAGTAGTATAGGACAGGGCCGATTGGCCCAGCATTTT
>TRBV24-1|-|-|TRBJ2-3
CATSETGWNTDTQYF
TGTGCCACCAGTGAAACAGGGTGGAACACAGATACGCAGTATTTT
>TRBV24-1|-|-|TRBJ1-5
CATSDHRVGSNQPQHF
TGTGCCACCAGTGACCACAGGGTTGGGAGCAATCAGCCCCAGCATTTT
>TRBV7-2|-|-|TRBJ2-3
CASSPAGGAGRGTQYF
TGTGCCAGCAGCCCCGCGGGCGGTGCCGGGCGTGGTACGCAGTATTTT
>TRBV2|-|few|TRBJ1-4
CASSEDRATNEKLFF
TGTGCCAGCAGTGAAGACAGGGCAACTAATGAAAAACTGTTTTTT
>TRBV5-1|-|-|TRBJ1-3
CASSLGAGTTSGNTIYF
TGCGCCAGCAGCTTAGGGGCAGGAACTACGTCTGGAAACACCATATATTTT
>TRBV30|TRBD1|-|TRBJ1-1
CAHRDRATEAFF
TGTGCCCACCGGGACAGGGCCACTGAAGCTTTCTTT
>TRBV28|TRBD2|-|TRBJ2-7
CASSFGGLAGGSYEQYF
TGTGCCAGCAGTTTTGGGGGACTAGCGGGGGGCAGCTACGAGCAGTACTTC
>TRBV29-1|-|-|TRBJ2-7
CSAARGGSYEQYF
TGCAGCGCCGCAAGGGGGGGATCCTACGAGCAGTACTTC
>TRBV7-2|TRBD1|once|TRBJ2-1
CASSWGQGLRNEQFF
TGTGCCAGCAGCTGGGGACAGGGTCTCCGTAATGAGCAGTTCTTC
>TRBV6-1|-|-|TRBJ2-3
CASSAIGGAGPDTQYF
TGTGCCAGCAGTGCTATTGGGGGGGCAGGCCCAGATACGCAGTATTTT
>TRBV3-1/TRBV3-2|TRBD1|few|TRBJ1-2
CASSQQGQGLGYTF
TGTGCCAGCAGCCAGCAGGGACAGGGACTCGGCTACACCTTC
>TRBV18|TRBD1|-|TRBJ2-3
CASSQRQGDTQYF
TGTGCCAGCTCACAGCGACAGGGAGATACGCAGTATTTT
>TRBV5-6|TRBD2|-|TRBJ2-3
CASSETGTSQDTQYF
TGTGCCAGCAGTGAGACCGGGACTAGCCAAGATACGCAGTATTTT
>TRBV2|-|-|TRBJ2-5
CASSSWEKTQYF
TGTGCCAGCAGTTCATGGGAGAAGACCCAGTACTTC
>TRBV14|-|many|TRBJ1-1
CASSQVKDRRDTEAFF
TGTGCCAGCAGCCAAGTAAAGGACAGAAGAGACACTGAAGCTTTCTTT
>TRBV12-3/TRBV12-4|TRBD1|-|TRBJ2-7
CASSGQGPYEQYF
TGTGCCAGCAGTGGACAGGGCCCCTACGAGCAGTACTTC